Here is one T cell receptor beta chain with its context. These data originate in a study of blood T cell repertoires in COVID-19. For the study at large: The United States, Italy and Spain were the sources of the acute and convalescent COVID-19 samples. Sources were T cells, B-cell-depleted T cells, or PBMCs; the material itself was cDNA or gDNA.

Authors' data handling: Cell counts per sample came from amplifying reference gene primers. Clones were sequenced by immunoSEQ multiplex PCR, and TCRdb holds only the in-frame ones, with some missing. The DNA was the basis for D and trimming; V, J and clone size are from that table. This table holds 400,000 to 500,000 clones, about 88% found once. Those designated as exposed participants met a COVID-19 case within 2 weeks before study entry. The germline V gene encodes CDR1 SGHRS and CDR2 YFSETQ. The CDR3 is made up of 14 amino acids. The ends lost 8 bases at V and 2 bases at J; junction bases unmatched: 7.

Material: PBMCs or T cells enriched from blood (not recorded which). The TCR comes from a woman between 18 and 29 years old who had been exposed to COVID-19. The rearrangement links TRBV5-1 to TRBJ2-1; 7 bases fit TRBD2. This CDR3 is CASRSGPTYNEQFF. In nucleotides, the CDR3 is TGCGCCAGTCGTAGCGGGCCAACCTACAATGAGCAGTTCTTC.